Listed here are 10 T cell receptor beta chains from one sample, sequenced in a study of CD8+ T cells in alopecia areata. Regarding treatment: oral pan-JAK inhibitor, 5-10 mg twice daily. It was cDNA, reverse transcribed from extracted RNA, that served as the sequencing template. Clones were read by immunoSEQ multiplex PCR, and TCRdb kept only the in-frame ones, dropping some. The sample holds 180,000 or so clones, 58% seen once. The starting material was CD4+ T cells sorted from blood, obtained at approximately week 56, from a patient treated with tofacitinib. The receptors were gathered from a human donor with alopecia areata.

The table lists this clone with a few counts. The chain recombines TRBV15 with TRBJ2-3; D ambiguous. Trimming left V 4 bases short and J 0 bases short, with 11 bases between. The germline V gene encodes CDR1 LNHNV and CDR2 YYDKDF (reference sequence). The CDR3 runs to 15 residues. Written as DNA, the CDR3 is TGTGCCACCAGCAAGGACCCGGTTAGCACAGATACGCAGTATTTT. Encoded protein: CATSKDPVSTDTQYF.

As DNA, the CDR3 is TGTGCCAGCAACCGACTAGTCGGGGAGACCCAGTACTTC. Protein sequence: CASNRLVGETQYF. The chain combines TRBV2 with TRBJ2-5; the D gene is possibly TRBD2 (6 bases). The V gene's germline CDR1 is SNHLY and CDR2 FYNNEI. Trimming cost V 7 bases and J 5 bases, with 14 bases left between them. This CDR3 has 13 residues.

About this clone itself: Different DNA sequences within this sample yield the same CDR3. The gene calls are TRBV27 and TRBJ1-6; 8 bases fit TRBD1. The germline CDR1 and CDR2 sequences are MNHEY and SMNVEV (reference sequence). The CDR3 is 13 residues long. With 6 bases clipped from V and 6 bases from J, the junction kept 1 base outside the gene matches. CDR3 protein: CASRTGVNSPLHF. DNA of the CDR3: TGTGCCAGCAGGACAGGGGTTAATTCACCCCTCCACTTT.

This clone was observed many times. Other DNA sequences in this sample translate to the same CDR3. V gene TRBV7-9 combines with J gene TRBJ1-6; D might be TRBD1 (6 bases). The V end was cut by 5 bases, the J end by 7 bases, with 12 bases between. The CDR3 is made up of 14 amino acids. The germline gives CDR1 SEHNR, CDR2 FQNEAQ (reference sequence). In DNA, the CDR3 is TGTGCCAGCAGCCTGGATCAGGGGAATTCACCCCTCCACTTT. Amino acid sequence: CASSLDQGNSPLHF.

V gene TRBV25-1 combines with J gene TRBJ2-7; a possible D gene is TRBD1 (6 bases). The CDR3 loop spans 14 amino acids. The V and J ends lost 1 base and 2 bases respectively, with 9 bases between them. Germline V gene lookup returns CDR1 MGHDK and CDR2 SYGVNS. As DNA, the CDR3 is TGTGCCAGCAGTGAATTGAGGGGGACCTACGAGCAGTACTTC. This sequence encodes CASSELRGTYEQYF.

This clone appeared a single time. The V and J genes are TRBV6-5 and TRBJ1-5, with D possibly TRBD1 on 5 matching bases. The germline V gene has CDR1 MNHEY and CDR2 SVGAGI. Trimming shortened V by 5 bases and J by 4 bases, and 9 bases separated the two germline ends. There are 13 residues in the CDR3. Written as DNA, the CDR3 is TGTGCCAGCAGTCCCCAGGGTAATCAGCCCCAGCATTTT. Its protein is CASSPQGNQPQHF.

This clone was counted a few times. The chain couples TRBV12-5 to TRBJ2-5; D possibly corresponds to TRBD2 (5 bases). V dropped 6 bases and J dropped 4 bases, with 12 bases sitting between them. CDR3 length: 13 residues. Germline V gene lookup returns CDR1 LGHNT and CDR2 FRNRAP. In nucleotides, the CDR3 is TGTGCTAGTGGCCCAGGACTCACAGAGACCCAGTACTTC. Its translation is CASGPGLTETQYF.

The chain uses TRBV27 and TRBJ1-5; D unresolved. The V gene's germline CDR1 is MNHEY and CDR2 SMNVEV (reference sequence). V lost 3 bases and J 9 bases, leaving 12 bases between the germline ends. The CDR3 has 13 amino acids. The CDR3 loop reads CASSFGGAGPQHF. The CDR3 bases are TGTGCCAGCAGTTTTGGAGGTGCGGGGCCCCAGCATTTT.

Comments on this clone: At the DNA level, this CDR3 is encoded by other sequences in the same sample as well. The chain joins TRBV20-1 to TRBJ2-5; D is unresolved. Germline CDR1 and CDR2: DFQATT and SNEGSKA (reference sequence). V was shortened by 3 bases and J by 5 bases, with 7 bases between the two germline ends. The CDR3 sequence is 11 residues long. DNA of the CDR3: TGCAGTGCTAGTTTTGGGGAGACCCAGTACTTC. Translation: CSASFGETQYF.

This clone was seen only a few times. This sample includes further DNA sequences coding for the same CDR3. This chain links TRBV6-1 with TRBJ1-5; no clear D. The CDR3 extends over 13 amino acids. From germline, CDR1 is MNHNS and CDR2 SASEGT. Trimming pared 7 bases from V and 2 bases from J, leaving 9 bases between. For the CDR3, the DNA is TGTGCCAGCACAGGTGATGGCAATCAGCCCCAGCATTTT. It yields the protein CASTGDGNQPQHF.